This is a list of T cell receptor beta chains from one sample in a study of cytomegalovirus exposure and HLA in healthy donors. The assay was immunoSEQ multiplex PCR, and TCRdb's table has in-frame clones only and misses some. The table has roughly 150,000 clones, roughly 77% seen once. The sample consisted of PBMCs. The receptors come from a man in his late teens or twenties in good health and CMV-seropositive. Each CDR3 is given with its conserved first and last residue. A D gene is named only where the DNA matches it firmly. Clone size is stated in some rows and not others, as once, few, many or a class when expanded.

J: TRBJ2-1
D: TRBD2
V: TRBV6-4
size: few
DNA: TGTGCCAGCAGTGACGGGACTAGCGGGGACAATGAGCAGTTCTTC
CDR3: CASSDGTSGDNEQFF

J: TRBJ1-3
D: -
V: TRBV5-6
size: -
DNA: TGTGCCAGCAGCTTGAGGACACCTAAGACTGGAAACACCATATATTTT
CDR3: CASSLRTPKTGNTIYF

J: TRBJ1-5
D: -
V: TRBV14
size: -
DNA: TGTGCCAGCAGCCAAGGGGAGGGCTCTCAGCCCCAGCATTTT
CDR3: CASSQGEGSQPQHF

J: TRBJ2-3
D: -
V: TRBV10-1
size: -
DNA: TGCGCCAGCAGCGACGGGTTTAGCACAGATACGCAGTATTTT
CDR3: CASSDGFSTDTQYF

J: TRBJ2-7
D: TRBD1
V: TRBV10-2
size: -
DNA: TGCGCCAGCAGCGATCCAGGGACAGACTACGAGCAGTACTTC
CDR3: CASSDPGTDYEQYF

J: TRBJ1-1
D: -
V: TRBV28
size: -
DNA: TGTGCCAGCAGTTTATGGCGGGGGAGGGGCACTGAAGCTTTCTTT
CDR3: CASSLWRGRGTEAFF

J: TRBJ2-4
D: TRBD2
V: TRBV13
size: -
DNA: TGTGCCAGCAGCGTCCGGACTAGCGGGAGTAACATTCAGTACTTC
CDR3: CASSVRTSGSNIQYF

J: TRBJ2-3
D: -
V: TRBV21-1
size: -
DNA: TGTGCCAGCAGCAGTAAGCGGGACTGCACAGATACGCAGTATTTT
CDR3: CASSSKRDCTDTQYF

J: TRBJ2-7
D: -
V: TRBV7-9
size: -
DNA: TGTTCCAGCAGTTCCCTAGCGTTTGACTACGAGCAGTACTTC
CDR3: CSSSSLAFDYEQYF

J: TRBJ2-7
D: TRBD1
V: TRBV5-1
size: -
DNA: TGCGCCAGCAGCTTGTCCCAGGGGGCTCGGTACGAGCAGTACTTC
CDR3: CASSLSQGARYEQYF

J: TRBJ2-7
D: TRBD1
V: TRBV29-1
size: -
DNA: TGCAGCGTTGAGGACGGGACAGGGGGCGAGGAGCAGTACTTC
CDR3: CSVEDGTGGEEQYF

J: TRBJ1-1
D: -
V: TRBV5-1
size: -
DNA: TGCGCCAGCAGATTCGGTACTCAGGCGAACACTGAAGCTTTCTTT
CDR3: CASRFGTQANTEAFF

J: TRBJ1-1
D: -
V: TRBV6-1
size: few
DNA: TGTGCCAGCAGTGAACCCCGGGAGATGGTCTTGAACACTGAAGCTTTCTTT
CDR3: CASSEPREMVLNTEAFF

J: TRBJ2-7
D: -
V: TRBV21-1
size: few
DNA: TGTGCCAGCAGCACCCGGACAGCCGAGCAGTACTTC
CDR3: CASSTRTAEQYF

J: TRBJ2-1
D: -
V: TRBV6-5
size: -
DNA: TGTGCCAGCAACCACGATAGGGGGAGGGGCAATGAGCAGTTCTTC
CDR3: CASNHDRGRGNEQFF

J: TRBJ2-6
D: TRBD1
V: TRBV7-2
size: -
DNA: TGTGCCAGCAGCTTCGACAGGGGGTTAACTGGGGCCAACGTCCTGACTTTC
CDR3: CASSFDRGLTGANVLTF

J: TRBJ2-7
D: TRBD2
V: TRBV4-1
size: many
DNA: TGCGCCAGCAGCCAAGCTTTTCTAGCGGGAGGTGATTACGAGCAGTACTTC
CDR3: CASSQAFLAGGDYEQYF

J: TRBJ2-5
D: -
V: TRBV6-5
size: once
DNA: TGTGCCAGCAGTGTGCGGGACTCCCCACCACGGAAGCAGTACTTC
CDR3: CASSVRDSPPRKQYF

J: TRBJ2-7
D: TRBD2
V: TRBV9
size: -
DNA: TGTGCCAGCAGCGGGGGACTAGCAGAATACGAGCAGTACTTC
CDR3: CASSGGLAEYEQYF

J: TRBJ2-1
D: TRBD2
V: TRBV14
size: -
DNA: TGTGCCAGCAGCCAAGGGTCTGACGAGGGAGGGAGTAATGAGCAGTTCTTC
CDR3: CASSQGSDEGGSNEQFF

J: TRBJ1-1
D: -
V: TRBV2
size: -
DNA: TGTGCCAGCAGTGATCGTTGGGCGGGGACTGAAGCTTTCTTT
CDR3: CASSDRWAGTEAFF

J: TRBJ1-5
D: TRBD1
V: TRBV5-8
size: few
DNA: TGTGCCAGCAGCCCAAGGACAGGAGGTTATAATCAGCCCCAGCATTTT
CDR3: CASSPRTGGYNQPQHF

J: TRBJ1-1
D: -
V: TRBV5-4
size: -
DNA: TGTGCCAGCCGCTTACAGGTGAACACTGAAGCTTTCTTT
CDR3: CASRLQVNTEAFF

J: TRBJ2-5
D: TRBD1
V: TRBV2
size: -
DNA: TGTGCCCGGACCAGGGACAGGGGGCGCGAGACCCAGTACTTC
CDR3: CARTRDRGRETQYF

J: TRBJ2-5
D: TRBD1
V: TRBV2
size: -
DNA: TGTGCCAGCAGGGAAGAGACAGGGGAGAAGGGAGAGACCCAGTACTTC
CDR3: CASREETGEKGETQYF

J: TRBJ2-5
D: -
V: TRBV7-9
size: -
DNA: TGTGCCAGCAGTTCAATTAACAGGGAAACAGAGACCCAGTACTTC
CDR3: CASSSINRETETQYF

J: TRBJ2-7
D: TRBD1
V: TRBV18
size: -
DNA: TGTGCCAGCTCGCCGATAGACGGGACAGACACCTTGGGGCAGTACTTC
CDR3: CASSPIDGTDTLGQYF

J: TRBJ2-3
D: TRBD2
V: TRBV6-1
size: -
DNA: TGTGCCAGCAGTGAAGGGGACTACCTAGATACGCAGTATTTT
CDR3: CASSEGDYLDTQYF

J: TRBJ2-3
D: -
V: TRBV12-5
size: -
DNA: TGTGCTAGTGGACCCGGGACTGGCACAGATACGCAGTATTTT
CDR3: CASGPGTGTDTQYF

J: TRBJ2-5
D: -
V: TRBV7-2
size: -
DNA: TGTGCCAGCAGCTCCCAGGCGGGGCTAGGGTCTGAGACCCAGTACTTC
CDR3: CASSSQAGLGSETQYF

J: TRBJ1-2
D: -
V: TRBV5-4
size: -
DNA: TGTGCCAGCAGTTCTAAAACAGGGCACTATGGCTACACCTTC
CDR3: CASSSKTGHYGYTF

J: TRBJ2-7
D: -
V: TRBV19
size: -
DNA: TGTGCCAGTACCAACCGGGGGAGCTCCTACGAGCAGTACTTC
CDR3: CASTNRGSSYEQYF

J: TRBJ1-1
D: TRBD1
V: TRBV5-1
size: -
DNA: TGCGCCAGCAGCTTACAGGGGGGCACTGAAGCTTTCTTT
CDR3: CASSLQGGTEAFF

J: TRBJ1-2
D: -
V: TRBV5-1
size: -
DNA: TGCGCCAGCAGCTTCACTACTAACTATGGCTACCCCTTC
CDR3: CASSFTTNYGYPF

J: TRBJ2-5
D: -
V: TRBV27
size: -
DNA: TGTGCCAGCAGAAGAACCCAGGCAGGGGGGGAGACCCAGTACTTC
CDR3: CASRRTQAGGETQYF

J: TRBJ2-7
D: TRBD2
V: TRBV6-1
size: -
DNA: TGTGCCAGCACCCCAACTAGCGGGGGCCTCGAGCAGTACTTC
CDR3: CASTPTSGGLEQYF

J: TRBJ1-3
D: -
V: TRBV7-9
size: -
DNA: TGTGCCAGCAGCGAACAGGGTCGCTCTGGAAACACCATATATTTT
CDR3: CASSEQGRSGNTIYF

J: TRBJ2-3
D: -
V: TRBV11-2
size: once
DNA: -
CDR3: CASSLWGTGTSTDTQYF

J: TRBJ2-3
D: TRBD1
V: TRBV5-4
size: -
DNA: TGTGCCAGCAGCCAACCGGGACAGGGACGCGATACGCAGTATTTT
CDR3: CASSQPGQGRDTQYF

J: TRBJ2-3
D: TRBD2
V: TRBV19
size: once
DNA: TGTGCCAGTAGTATGGCTAGCGGGATGGCAGATACGCAGTATTTT
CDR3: CASSMASGMADTQYF

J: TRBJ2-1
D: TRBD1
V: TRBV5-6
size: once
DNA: TGTGCCAGCAGCCCGGGAGGACAGGGGAACAATGAGCAGTTCTTC
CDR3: CASSPGGQGNNEQFF

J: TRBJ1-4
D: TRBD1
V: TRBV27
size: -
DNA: TGTGCCAGCAGTAAACGACAGGGGATAGAAGAAAAACTGTTTTTT
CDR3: CASSKRQGIEEKLFF

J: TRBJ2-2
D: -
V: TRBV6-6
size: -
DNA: TGTGCCAGCAAAGCAGGGACCGGGGAGCTGTTTTTT
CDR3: CASKAGTGELFF

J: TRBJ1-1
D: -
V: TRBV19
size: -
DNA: TGTGCCAGTAGCCCACACGCACTGAACACTGAAGCTTTCTTT
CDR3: CASSPHALNTEAFF

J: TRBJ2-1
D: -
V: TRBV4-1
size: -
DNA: TGCGCCAGCAGCCAAAAGAAGGGGGGGGCCTACAATGAGCAGTTCTTC
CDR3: CASSQKKGGAYNEQFF

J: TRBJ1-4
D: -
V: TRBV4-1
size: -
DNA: TGCGCCAGCACCCCGGGGTCTGAGACTGTGCGGGAAAAACTGTTTTTT
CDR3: CASTPGSETVREKLFF

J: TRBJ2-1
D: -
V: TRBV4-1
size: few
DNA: TGCGCCAGCAGCCAACTGGCGGGGAGCTCCTACAATGAGCAGTTCTTC
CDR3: CASSQLAGSSYNEQFF

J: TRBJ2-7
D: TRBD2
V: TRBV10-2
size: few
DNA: TGCGCCAGCAGTGACCGACTAGCGGGGGGAAAAACAGCCTACGAGCAGTACTTC
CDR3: CASSDRLAGGKTAYEQYF

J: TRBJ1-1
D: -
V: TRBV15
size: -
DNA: TGTGCCACCAGCAAGGGGACAACTAACACTGAAGCTTTCTTT
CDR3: CATSKGTTNTEAFF

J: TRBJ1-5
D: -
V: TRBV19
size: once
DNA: TGTGCCAGTAGTTGGACAGTTTATAGCAATCAGCCCCAGCATTTT
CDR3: CASSWTVYSNQPQHF

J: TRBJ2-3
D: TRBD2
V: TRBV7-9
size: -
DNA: TGTGCCAGCAGCCGCGGACTAGCGGGGACAGATACGCAGTATTTT
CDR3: CASSRGLAGTDTQYF

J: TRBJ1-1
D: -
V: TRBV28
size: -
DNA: TGTGCCAGCAGTTTGCCCTCAAGGGGGGGCCCGAGTGGAGCTTTCTTT
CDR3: CASSLPSRGGPSGAFF

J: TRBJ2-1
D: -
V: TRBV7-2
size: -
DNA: TGTGCCAGCAGCCCCGGGACTTACTCCTACAATGAGCAGTTCTTC
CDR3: CASSPGTYSYNEQFF

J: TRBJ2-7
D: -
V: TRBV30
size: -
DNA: TGTGCCTGGGGGGGTGGGGACATTAACTTC
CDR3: CAWGGGDINF

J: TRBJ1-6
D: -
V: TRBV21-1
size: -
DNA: TGTGCCAGCAGCAACCTGACAGGGACACCCCTCCACTTT
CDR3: CASSNLTGTPLHF